This passage covers 9 T cell receptor beta chains from one sample sequenced in a study of T cells in Graves' hyperthyroidism and ophthalmopathy. Researchers amplified the TCR beta CDR3 regions from RNA transcripts. Carried out on the TCR CDR3, a first-round RT-PCR used the HTBI primer set. From the multiplex PCR reads, TCRdb called clonotypes with MiXCR, one entry per CDR3 protein. The table has 95,000 to 110,000 distinct CDR3 sequences, roughly 15% seen once. The sequencing input was blood. These TCRs come from a woman aged 50 to 60 with Graves' hyperthyroidism.

This clonotype was observed at least ten times. This chain links TRBV6-1 with TRBJ2-4, with D possibly matching TRBD1 (6 bases). CDR1 is MNHNS and CDR2 is SASEGT in the germline V gene. The CDR3 is made up of 16 amino acids. Trimming stripped 6 bases from V and 0 bases from J, with 15 bases between. The chain's CDR3 is CASSSTGNLAKNIQYF. The DNA for the CDR3 is TGTGCCAGCAGCTCAACAGGGAATCTAGCCAAAAACATTCAGTACTTC.

This clonotype was counted at least ten times. V gene TRBV5-1 combines with J gene TRBJ1-1, with D hard to call. The V gene's germline CDR1 is SGHRS and CDR2 YFSETQ. The CDR3 has 12 amino acids. The V gene lost 4 bases and the J gene lost 7 bases, with 11 bases spanning the gap. CDR3 in amino acids: CASSKGYGEAFF. DNA for the CDR3: TGCGCCAGCAGCAAGGGCTACGGTGAAGCTTTCTTT.

This clonotype appeared a few times. This chain joins TRBV28 and TRBJ2-4, with D hard to call. The CDR3 has 12 residues. Trimming removed 6 bases from V and 0 bases from J, with 3 bases in between. Germline-derived CDR1 and CDR2 are MDHEN and SYDVKM. CDR3 bases: TGTGCCAGCAGACCAGCCAAAAACATTCAGTACTTC. Its protein product is CASRPAKNIQYF.

This clonotype was seen at least ten times. The rearrangement links TRBV28 to TRBJ1-5; D uncertain. This CDR3 has 15 amino acids. The germline V gene encodes CDR1 MDHEN and CDR2 SYDVKM. V lost 6 bases, J lost 2 bases, and 14 bases lay in between. CDR3 residues: CASSIAGQGNQPQHF. As DNA, the CDR3 is TGTGCCAGCAGCATAGCGGGTCAGGGCAATCAGCCCCAGCATTTT. The variable domain in full, completed from reference TRBV28 and TRBJ1-5, reads DVKVTQSSRYLVKRTGEKVFLECVQDMDHENMFWYRQDPGLGLRLIYFSYDVKMKEKGDIPEGYSVSREKKERFSLILESASTNQTSMYLCASSIAGQGNQPQHFGDGTRLSIL.

This clonotype was seen many times. The rearrangement uses TRBV9 and TRBJ2-5; no firm D call. Germline V lookup: CDR1 SGDLS, CDR2 YYNGEE. V was clipped by 0 bases and J by 1 base, with 10 bases between them. The CDR3 spans 15 residues. CDR3 nucleotides: TGTGCCAGCAGCGTAGATGGTAGGACCCAAGAGACCCAGTACTTC. Translation: CASSVDGRTQETQYF.

The genes are TRBV10-1 and TRBJ2-3; 11 bases map to TRBD2. With 3 bases clipped from V and 4 bases from J, the junction kept 18 bases outside the gene matches. The CDR3 consists of 20 residues. Germline CDR1 WNHNN, CDR2 SYGVQD (reference sequence). The CDR3 here is CASSDSLGTSGTRPPDTQYF. The CDR3 DNA is TGCGCCAGCAGTGATAGCCTCGGGACTAGCGGAACTCGGCCCCCAGATACGCAGTATTTT.

The genes are TRBV27 and TRBJ1-5; D is unresolved. The CDR3 sequence is 15 residues long. Germline-derived CDR1 and CDR2 are MNHEY and SMNVEV (reference sequence). V was clipped by 5 bases and J by 2 bases, with 13 bases between them. Here the CDR3 DNA reads TGTGCCAGCAGTACCAACCCCCTAGGCAATCAGCCCCAGCATTTT. This encodes CASSTNPLGNQPQHF.

This clonotype showed up many times. The V and J genes are TRBV19 and TRBJ2-1, with TRBD1 identical over 9 bases. V dropped 5 bases and J dropped 4; count of bases not matched to a gene: 9. In germline, CDR1 is LNHDA, CDR2 SQIVND (reference sequence). CDR3 length: 16 amino acids. CDR3 nucleotides: TGTGCCAGTAGTCCCCAAACAGGGGGCAGATACAATGAGCAGTTCTTC. Amino acids: CASSPQTGGRYNEQFF.

This chain connects TRBV7-8 to TRBJ2-5, with TRBD2 identical over 11 bases. This CDR3 contains 15 residues. CDR1 is SGHVS, CDR2 FQNEAQ, per germline. Losses at the gene ends were 6 bases for V and 7 bases for J; bases not matched to a gene: 10. CDR3 region: CASSPRLAGSGTQYF. CDR3 sequence (DNA): TGTGCCAGCAGTCCTCGACTAGCGGGAAGTGGGACCCAGTACTTC.